These 8 T cell receptor beta chains originate from one sample sequenced in a study of blood T cell repertoires in COVID-19. TCRdb's copy holds only in-frame clones and misses some; the assay was immunoSEQ multiplex PCR. Here the sample spans around 190,000 clones, 84% being singletons. The specimen was PBMCs or T cells enriched from blood (not recorded which). These receptors were collected from a woman in her thirties who had been exposed to COVID-19.

The gene calls are TRBV6-5 and TRBJ1-2; 12 nucleotides align to TRBD1. Germline CDR1 and CDR2: MNHEY and SVGAGI. The CDR3 loop spans 14 amino acids. With V trimmed by 8 bases and J by 5 bases, 6 bases remained unmatched. The CDR3 DNA reads TGTGCCAGCTCCGGGACAGGGGGCGGGTATGGCTACACCTTC. Translating it yields CASSGTGGGYGYTF.

The chain carries TRBV5-4 and TRBJ1-2; TRBD1 might be the D (5 bases). CDR1 is SGHNT, CDR2 YYREEE, per germline (reference sequence). The CDR3 spans 14 residues. The V gene lost 4 bases and the J gene lost 8 bases, with 18 bases spanning the gap. CDR3 loop: CASSPRRGEQGYTF. CDR3 DNA: TGTGCCAGCAGCCCTAGACGGGGGGAGCAAGGCTACACCTTC.

The chain recombines TRBV9 with TRBJ1-1; possible D gene TRBD1, 5 bases. Per the germline V gene, CDR1 is SGDLS and CDR2 is YYNGEE. Between the trimmed V and J ends, which lost 4 bases and 1 base, there was a span of 11 bases. This CDR3 has 14 residues. The CDR3 spells CASSSAGWNTEAFF. CDR3 nucleotides: TGTGCCAGCAGCTCGGCAGGGTGGAACACTGAAGCTTTCTTT.

This rearrangement joins TRBV2 to TRBJ1-5, with a possible D match to TRBD1 (6 bases). Trimming took off 4 bases at V and 3 bases at J, with 7 bases between the two ends. CDR1 and CDR2 from the germline V gene are SNHLY and FYNNEI. The CDR3 sequence is 13 residues long. The CDR3 DNA reads TGTGCCAGCAGTGGACAGGACAATCAGCCCCAGCATTTT. Translation gives CASSGQDNQPQHF.

This clone was recorded once. This sequence joins TRBV7-9 and TRBJ1-6; D not resolved. Per germline, CDR1 SEHNR and CDR2 FQNEAQ (reference sequence). V gave up 5 bases and J gave up 7 bases, with 6 bases separating them. CDR3 size: 12 residues. The CDR3 DNA is TGTGCCAGCAGCCCCCTAAATTCACCCCTCCACTTT. Translation: CASSPLNSPLHF.

V and J are TRBV4-2 and TRBJ1-2; TRBD1 is a possible D gene (6 bases). V was shortened by 0 bases and J by 3 bases, with 14 bases between the two germline ends. Germline CDR1 is LGHNA and CDR2 is YNFKEQ. This CDR3 contains 16 residues. The CDR3 region has the DNA TGTGCCAGCAGCCAAGATCCCTCGGCAGGGGACTATGGCTACACCTTC. Residues: CASSQDPSAGDYGYTF.

The chain has TRBV5-4 and TRBJ1-1; 7 bases line up with TRBD1. In germline, CDR1 is SGHNT, CDR2 YYREEE (reference sequence). This CDR3 region has 12 residues. V shed 0 bases and J 8 bases; nucleotides not matched to a gene: 1. The CDR3 DNA reads as TGTGCCAGCAGCTTGGTGACAGGGGAAGCTTTCTTT. It specifies CASSLVTGEAFF.

The chain carries TRBV4-1 and TRBJ1-2; D gene unclear. The ends were cut back, 0 bases at V and 1 base at J, with 12 bases in the middle. The V gene's germline CDR1 is MGHRA and CDR2 YSYEKL. There are 16 residues in the CDR3. In DNA, the CDR3 is TGCGCCAGCAGCCAAGATGAGGGTTTTAATAACTATGGCTACACCTTC. The encoded protein is CASSQDEGFNNYGYTF.